This record concerns one TCR beta chain sequence. This CDR3 is built from 13 residues. Germline CDR1 and CDR2: SGHDT and YYEEEE. V was clipped by 4 bases and J by 8 bases, with 15 bases between them. The data originate from a study of blood T cell repertoires in COVID-19. The table came from immunoSEQ multiplex PCR; TCRdb's copy has only in-frame clones and leaves some out. Of 140,000 or so clones listed, 84% are singletons. This receptor was identified in a woman aged 45-65 years with acute COVID-19. The chain has TRBV5-6 and TRBJ1-2, with D maybe TRBD1 (5 bases). Sequenced: PBMCs or T cells enriched from blood (not recorded which). The CDR3 here is CASSPGGSWGYTF. CDR3 DNA: TGTGCCAGCAGCCCCGGGGGGTCATGGGGCTACACCTTC.